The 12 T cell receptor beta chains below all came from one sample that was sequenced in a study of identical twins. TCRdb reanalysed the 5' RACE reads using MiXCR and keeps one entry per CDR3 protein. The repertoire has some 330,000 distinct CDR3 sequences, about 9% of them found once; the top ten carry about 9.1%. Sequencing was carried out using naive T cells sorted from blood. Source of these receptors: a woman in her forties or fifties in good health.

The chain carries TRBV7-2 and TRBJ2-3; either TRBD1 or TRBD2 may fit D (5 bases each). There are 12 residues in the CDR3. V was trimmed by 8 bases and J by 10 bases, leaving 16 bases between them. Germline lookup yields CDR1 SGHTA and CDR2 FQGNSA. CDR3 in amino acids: CASPPTGLAQYF. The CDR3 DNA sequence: TGTGCCAGCCCCCCGACGGGGCTTGCGCAGTATTTT.

The CDR3 sequence: CASRDSGLAGGRETQYF. For the CDR3, the DNA is TGTGCCAGCAGAGACTCGGGACTAGCGGGAGGTCGGGAGACCCAGTACTTC. V usage is TRBV12-3 or TRBV12-4 and J usage is TRBJ2-5, with 15 bases that match TRBD2. Germline trimming cut 6 bases from V and 5 bases from J; bases unmatched to any gene: 10. The CDR3 spans 17 residues.

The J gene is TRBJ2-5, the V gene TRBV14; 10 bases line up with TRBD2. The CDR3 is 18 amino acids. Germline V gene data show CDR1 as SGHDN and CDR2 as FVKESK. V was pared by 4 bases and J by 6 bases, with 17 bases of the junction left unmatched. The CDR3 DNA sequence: TGTGCCAGCAGCCCTCCTCTGACTCCGGGGACTAGCGCGAAGACCCAGTACTTC. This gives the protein CASSPPLTPGTSAKTQYF. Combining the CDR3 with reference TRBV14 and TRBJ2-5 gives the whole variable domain EAGVTQFPSHSVIEKGQTVTLRCDPISGHDNLYWYRRVMGKEIKFLLHFVKESKQDESGMPNNRFLAERTGGTYSTLKVQPAELEDSGVYFCASSPPLTPGTSAKTQYFGPGTRLLVL.

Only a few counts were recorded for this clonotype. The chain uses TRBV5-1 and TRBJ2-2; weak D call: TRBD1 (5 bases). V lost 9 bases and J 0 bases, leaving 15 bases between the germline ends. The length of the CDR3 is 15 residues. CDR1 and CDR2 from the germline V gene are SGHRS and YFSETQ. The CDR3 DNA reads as TGCGCCACCGCATTACAGGACCCGAACACCGGGGAGCTGTTTTTT. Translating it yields CATALQDPNTGELFF.

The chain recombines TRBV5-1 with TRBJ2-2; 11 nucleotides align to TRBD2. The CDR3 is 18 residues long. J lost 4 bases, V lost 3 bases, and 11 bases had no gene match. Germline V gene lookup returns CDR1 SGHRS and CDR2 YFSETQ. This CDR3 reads CASSSGTLAGGPTGELFF. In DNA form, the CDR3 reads TGCGCCAGCAGCTCTGGAACTCTAGCGGGAGGCCCCACCGGGGAGCTGTTTTTT.

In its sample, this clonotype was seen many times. CDR3 DNA sequence: TGCGCCAGCAGCCAAGAGTACGGGGGCTGGCAGCCCCAGCATTTT. This translates into CASSQEYGGWQPQHF. This rearrangement joins TRBV4-1 to TRBJ1-5, with D possibly being TRBD1 (6 bases). Germline loops: CDR1 MGHRA, CDR2 YSYEKL. CDR3 length: 15 residues. Trimming took off 0 bases at V and 7 bases at J, with 13 bases between the two ends.

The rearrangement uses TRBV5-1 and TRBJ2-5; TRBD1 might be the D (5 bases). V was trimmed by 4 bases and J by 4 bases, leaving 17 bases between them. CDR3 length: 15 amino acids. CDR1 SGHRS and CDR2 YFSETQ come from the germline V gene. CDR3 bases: TGCGCCAGCAGCCTTCTGACAGCGAAGATAGAGACCCAGTACTTC. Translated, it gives CASSLLTAKIETQYF.

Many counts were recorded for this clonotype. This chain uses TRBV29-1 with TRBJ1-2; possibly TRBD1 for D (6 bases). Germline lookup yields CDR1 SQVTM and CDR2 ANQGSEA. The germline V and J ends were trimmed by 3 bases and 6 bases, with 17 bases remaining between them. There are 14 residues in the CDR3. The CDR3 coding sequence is TGCAGCGTTGAGCAGGACCCAGGGGTTAATGGCTACACCTTC. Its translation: CSVEQDPGVNGYTF.

The CDR3 region has the DNA TGTGCCAGCAGCCCTCAGGGCCAGGGCACAGATACGCAGTATTTT. Protein: CASSPQGQGTDTQYF. The gene calls are TRBV7-2 and TRBJ2-3; TRBD1 might be the D (5 bases). CDR1 is SGHTA, CDR2 FQGNSA, per germline. The CDR3 extends over 15 amino acids. Trimming shortened V by 5 bases and J by 1 base, and 13 bases separated the two germline ends. The full variable domain, completed using reference TRBV7-2 and TRBJ2-3, is GAGVSQSPSNKVTEKGKDVELRCDPISGHTALYWYRQSLGQGLEFLIYFQGNSAPDKSGLPSDRFSAERTGGSVSTLTIQRTQQEDSAVYLCASSPQGQGTDTQYFGPGTRLTVL.

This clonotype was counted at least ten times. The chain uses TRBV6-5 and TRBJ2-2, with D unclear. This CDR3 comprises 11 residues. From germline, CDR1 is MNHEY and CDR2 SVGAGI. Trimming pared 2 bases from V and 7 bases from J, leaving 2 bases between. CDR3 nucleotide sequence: TGTGCCAGCAGTTACGGCGGGGAGCTGTTTTTT. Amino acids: CASSYGGELFF.

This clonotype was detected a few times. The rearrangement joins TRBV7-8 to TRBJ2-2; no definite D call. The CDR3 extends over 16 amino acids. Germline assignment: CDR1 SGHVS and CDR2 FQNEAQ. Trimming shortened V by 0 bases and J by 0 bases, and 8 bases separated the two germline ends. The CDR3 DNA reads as TGTGCCAGCAGCTTAGCCGGGTTCGCGAACACCGGGGAGCTGTTTTTT. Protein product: CASSLAGFANTGELFF.

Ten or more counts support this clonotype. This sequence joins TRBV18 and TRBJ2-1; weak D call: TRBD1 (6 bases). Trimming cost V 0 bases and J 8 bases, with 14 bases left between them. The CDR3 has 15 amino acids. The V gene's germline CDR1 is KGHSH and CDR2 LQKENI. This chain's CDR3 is CASSPPGHPGDEQFF. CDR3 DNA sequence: TGTGCCAGCTCACCACCGGGACACCCTGGGGATGAGCAGTTCTTC. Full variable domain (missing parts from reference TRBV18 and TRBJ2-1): NAGVMQNPRHLVRRRGQEARLRCSPMKGHSHVYWYRQLPEEGLKFMVYLQKENIIDESGMPKERFSAEFPKEGPSILRIQQVVRGDSAAYFCASSPPGHPGDEQFFGPGTRLTVL.